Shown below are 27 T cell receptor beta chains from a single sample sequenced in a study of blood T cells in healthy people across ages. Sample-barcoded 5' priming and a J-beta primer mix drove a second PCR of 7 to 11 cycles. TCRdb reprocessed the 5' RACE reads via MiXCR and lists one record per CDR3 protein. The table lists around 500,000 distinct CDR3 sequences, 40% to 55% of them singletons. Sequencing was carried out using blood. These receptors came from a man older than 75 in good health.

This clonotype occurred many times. Here the CDR3 reads CASSYSRTSGYEQYF. The CDR3 DNA reads as TGTGCCAGCAGTTACTCGAGGACTAGCGGATACGAGCAGTACTTC. The chain employs TRBV6-5 and TRBJ2-7; 10 nucleotides line up with TRBD2. Germline CDR1 is MNHEY and CDR2 is SVGAGI. The CDR3 is 15 amino acids. With V trimmed by 0 bases and J by 4 bases, 3 bases remained unmatched.

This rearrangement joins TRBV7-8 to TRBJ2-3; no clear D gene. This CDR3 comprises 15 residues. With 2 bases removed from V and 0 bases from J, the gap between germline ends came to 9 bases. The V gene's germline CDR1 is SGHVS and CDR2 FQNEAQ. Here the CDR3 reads CASSLLVPSTDTQYF. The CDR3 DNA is TGTGCCAGCAGCTTACTGGTCCCTAGCACAGATACGCAGTATTTT.

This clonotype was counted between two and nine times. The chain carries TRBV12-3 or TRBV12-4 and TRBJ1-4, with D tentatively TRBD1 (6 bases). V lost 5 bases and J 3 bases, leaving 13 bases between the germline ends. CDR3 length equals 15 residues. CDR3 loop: CASSPRQEPNEKLFF. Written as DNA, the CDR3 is TGTGCCAGCAGTCCTAGACAGGAACCTAATGAAAAACTGTTTTTT.

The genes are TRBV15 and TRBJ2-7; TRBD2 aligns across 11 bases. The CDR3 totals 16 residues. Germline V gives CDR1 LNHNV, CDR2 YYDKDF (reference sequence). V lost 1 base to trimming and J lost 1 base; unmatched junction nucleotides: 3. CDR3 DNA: TGTGCCACCAGCAGAGGTACTAGCGGGAGTTCCTACGAGCAGTACTTC. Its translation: CATSRGTSGSSYEQYF.

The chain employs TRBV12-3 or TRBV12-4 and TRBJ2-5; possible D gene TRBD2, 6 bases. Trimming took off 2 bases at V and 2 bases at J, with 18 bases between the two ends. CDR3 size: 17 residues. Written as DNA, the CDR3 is TGTGCCAGCAGTTTATACTCGGGAGTGGGGCTTCAAGAGACCCAGTACTTC. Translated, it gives CASSLYSGVGLQETQYF.

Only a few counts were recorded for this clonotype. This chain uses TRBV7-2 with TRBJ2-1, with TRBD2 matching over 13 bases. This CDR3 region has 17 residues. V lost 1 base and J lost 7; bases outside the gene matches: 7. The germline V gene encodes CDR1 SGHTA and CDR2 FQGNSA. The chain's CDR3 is CASSLGGTSGVINEQFF. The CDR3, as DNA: TGTGCCAGCAGCTTAGGGGGGACTAGCGGGGTAATTAATGAGCAGTTCTTC.

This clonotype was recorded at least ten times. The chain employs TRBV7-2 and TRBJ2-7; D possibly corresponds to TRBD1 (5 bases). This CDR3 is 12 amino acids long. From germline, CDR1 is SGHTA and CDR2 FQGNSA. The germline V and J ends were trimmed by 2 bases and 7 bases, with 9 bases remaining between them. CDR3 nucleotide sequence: TGTGCCAGCAGCTTAAGGGCAGGGGAGCAGTACTTC. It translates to CASSLRAGEQYF.

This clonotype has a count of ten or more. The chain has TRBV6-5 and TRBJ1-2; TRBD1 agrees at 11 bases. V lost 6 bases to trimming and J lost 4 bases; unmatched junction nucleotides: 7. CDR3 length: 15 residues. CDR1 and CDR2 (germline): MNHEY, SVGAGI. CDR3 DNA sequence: TGTGCCAGCAGGCCCGGGACAGGGGGAGTCTATGGCTACACCTTC. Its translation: CASRPGTGGVYGYTF.

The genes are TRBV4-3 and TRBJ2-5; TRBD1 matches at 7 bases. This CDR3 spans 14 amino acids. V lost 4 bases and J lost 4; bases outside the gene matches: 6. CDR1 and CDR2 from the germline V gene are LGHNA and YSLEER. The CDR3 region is CASSLTTGPETQYF. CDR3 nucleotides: TGCGCCAGCAGCCTGACGACAGGGCCAGAGACCCAGTACTTC.

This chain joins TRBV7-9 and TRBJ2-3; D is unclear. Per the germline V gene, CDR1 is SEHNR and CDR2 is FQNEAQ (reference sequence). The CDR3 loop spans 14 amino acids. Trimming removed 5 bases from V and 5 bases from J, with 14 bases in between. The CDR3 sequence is CASSPRQPVDTQYF. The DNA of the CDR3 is TGTGCCAGCAGCCCCCGGCAGCCGGTAGATACGCAGTATTTT.

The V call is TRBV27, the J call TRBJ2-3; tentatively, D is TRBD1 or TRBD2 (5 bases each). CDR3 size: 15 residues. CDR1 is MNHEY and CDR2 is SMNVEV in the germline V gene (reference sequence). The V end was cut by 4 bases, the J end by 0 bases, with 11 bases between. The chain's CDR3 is CASSWVWDSTDTQYF. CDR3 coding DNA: TGTGCCAGCAGTTGGGTATGGGACAGCACAGATACGCAGTATTTT.

The CDR3 nucleotides read TGTGCCAGCCGGGATCCGGGAGCCCAAAGGGGCGAGCAGTACTTC. Its protein is CASRDPGAQRGEQYF. The genes are TRBV28 and TRBJ2-7; perhaps TRBD2 as D (6 bases). This CDR3 region has 15 residues. The V end was cut by 8 bases, the J end by 6 bases, with 23 bases between. CDR1 MDHEN and CDR2 SYDVKM come from the germline V gene. The full variable domain, rest sourced from reference TRBV28 and TRBJ2-7, is DVKVTQSSRYLVKRTGEKVFLECVQDMDHENMFWYRQDPGLGLRLIYFSYDVKMKEKGDIPEGYSVSREKKERFSLILESASTNQTSMYLCASRDPGAQRGEQYFGPGTRLTVT.

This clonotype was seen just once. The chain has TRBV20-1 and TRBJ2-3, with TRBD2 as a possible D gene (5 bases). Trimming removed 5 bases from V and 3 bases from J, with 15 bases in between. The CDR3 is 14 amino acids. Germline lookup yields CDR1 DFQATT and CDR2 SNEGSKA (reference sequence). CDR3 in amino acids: CSAPTRVGTDTQYF. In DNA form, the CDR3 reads TGCAGTGCTCCCACTAGGGTCGGGACAGATACGCAGTATTTT.

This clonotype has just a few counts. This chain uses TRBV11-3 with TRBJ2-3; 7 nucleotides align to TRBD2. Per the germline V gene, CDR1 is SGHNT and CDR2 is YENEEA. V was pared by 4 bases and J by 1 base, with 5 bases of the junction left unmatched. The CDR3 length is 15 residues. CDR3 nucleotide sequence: TGTGCCAGCAGCTACGGGGGGATCCGCACAGATACGCAGTATTTT. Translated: CASSYGGIRTDTQYF.

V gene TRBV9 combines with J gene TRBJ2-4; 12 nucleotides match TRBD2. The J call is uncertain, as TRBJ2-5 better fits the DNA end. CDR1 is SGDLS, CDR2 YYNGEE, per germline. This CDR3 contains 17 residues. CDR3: CASSVGILAGGEETQYF. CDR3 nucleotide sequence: TGTGCCAGCAGCGTAGGAATACTAGCGGGGGGAGAAGAGACCCAGTACTTC.

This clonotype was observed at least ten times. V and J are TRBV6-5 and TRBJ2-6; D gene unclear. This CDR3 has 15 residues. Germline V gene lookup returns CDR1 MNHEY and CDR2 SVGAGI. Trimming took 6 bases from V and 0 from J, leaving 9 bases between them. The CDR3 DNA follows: TGTGCCAGCAGCCTCGTCCCCTCTGGGGCCAACGTCCTGACTTTC. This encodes CASSLVPSGANVLTF.

CDR3 DNA: TGTGCCAGCAGCCTGACTAGCGGGAGGCTGCCGACGGAGACGCAGTATTTT. It is translated as CASSLTSGRLPTETQYF. The rearrangement links TRBV7-2 to TRBJ2-3, with TRBD2 matching 13 bases. CDR1 and CDR2 from the germline V gene are SGHTA and FQGNSA. This CDR3 contains 17 residues. J lost 9 bases, V lost 5 bases, and 14 bases had no gene match.

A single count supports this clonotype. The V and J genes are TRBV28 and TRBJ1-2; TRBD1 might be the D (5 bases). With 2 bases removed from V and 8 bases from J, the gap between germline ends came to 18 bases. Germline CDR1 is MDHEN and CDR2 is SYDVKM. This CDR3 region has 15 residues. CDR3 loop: CASSLDGRRGWGYTF. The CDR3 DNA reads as TGTGCCAGCAGTTTAGACGGAAGGAGGGGATGGGGCTACACCTTC.

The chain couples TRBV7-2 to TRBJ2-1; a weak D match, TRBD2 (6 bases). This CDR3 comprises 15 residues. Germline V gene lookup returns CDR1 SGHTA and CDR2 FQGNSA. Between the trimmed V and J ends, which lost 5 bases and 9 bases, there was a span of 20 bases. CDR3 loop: CASSPLSGIDSEQFF. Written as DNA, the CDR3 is TGTGCCAGCAGCCCCCTTAGCGGAATTGACAGTGAGCAGTTCTTC.

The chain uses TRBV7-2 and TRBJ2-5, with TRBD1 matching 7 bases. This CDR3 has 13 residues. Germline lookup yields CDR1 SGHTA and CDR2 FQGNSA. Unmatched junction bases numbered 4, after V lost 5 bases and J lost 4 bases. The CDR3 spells CASSRGQTETQYF. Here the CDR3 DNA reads TGTGCCAGCAGCCGGGGACAGACAGAGACCCAGTACTTC.

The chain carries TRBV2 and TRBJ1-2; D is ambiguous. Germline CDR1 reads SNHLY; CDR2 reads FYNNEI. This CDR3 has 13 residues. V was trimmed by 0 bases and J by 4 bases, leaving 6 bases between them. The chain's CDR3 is CASSEAGPYGYTF. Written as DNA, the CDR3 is TGTGCCAGCAGTGAAGCAGGTCCCTATGGCTACACCTTC.

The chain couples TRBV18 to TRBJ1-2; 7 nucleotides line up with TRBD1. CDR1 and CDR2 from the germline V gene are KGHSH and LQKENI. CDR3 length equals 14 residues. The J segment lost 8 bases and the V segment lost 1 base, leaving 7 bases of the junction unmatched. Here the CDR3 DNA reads TGTGCCAGCTCACCACGGAACAGGGGAGAGGGCTACACCTTC. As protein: CASSPRNRGEGYTF.

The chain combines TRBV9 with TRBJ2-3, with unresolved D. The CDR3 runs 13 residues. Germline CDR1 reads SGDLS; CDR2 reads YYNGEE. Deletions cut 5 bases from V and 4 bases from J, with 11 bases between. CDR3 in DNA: TGTGCCAGCAGGCCTTTAGCCTCAGATACGCAGTATTTT. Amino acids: CASRPLASDTQYF.

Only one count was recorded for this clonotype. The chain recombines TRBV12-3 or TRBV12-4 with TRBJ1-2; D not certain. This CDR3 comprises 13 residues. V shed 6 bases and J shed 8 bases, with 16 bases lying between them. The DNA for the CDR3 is TGTGCCAGCAGCCCATCTGTCCTAGGGGGCTACACCTTC. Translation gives CASSPSVLGGYTF.

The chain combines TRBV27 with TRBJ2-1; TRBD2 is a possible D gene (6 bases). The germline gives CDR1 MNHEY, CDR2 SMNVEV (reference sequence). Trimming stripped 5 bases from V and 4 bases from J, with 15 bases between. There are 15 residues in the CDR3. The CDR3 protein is CASSAGRKGYNEQFF. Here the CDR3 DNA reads TGTGCCAGCAGTGCGGGACGGAAAGGATACAATGAGCAGTTCTTC.

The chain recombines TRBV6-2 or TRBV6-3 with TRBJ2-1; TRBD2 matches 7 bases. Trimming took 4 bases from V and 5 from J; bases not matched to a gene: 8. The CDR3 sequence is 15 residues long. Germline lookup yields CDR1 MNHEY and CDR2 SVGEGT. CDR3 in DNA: TGTGCCAGCAGTTTTGTGGCTAGCGGAAACAATGAGCAGTTCTTC. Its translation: CASSFVASGNNEQFF.

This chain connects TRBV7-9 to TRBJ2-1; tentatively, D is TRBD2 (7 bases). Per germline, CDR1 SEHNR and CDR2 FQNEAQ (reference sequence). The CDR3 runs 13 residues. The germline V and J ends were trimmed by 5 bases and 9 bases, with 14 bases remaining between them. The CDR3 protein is CASSRGGEAEQFF. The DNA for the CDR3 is TGTGCCAGCAGCCGCGGGGGCGAGGCTGAGCAGTTCTTC.